This entry lists 15 T cell receptor beta chains sequenced from one sample in a study of post-analysis software for immune sequencing data. Study conclusions and caveats: Controls showed lower frequencies than patients for roughly five TRBV segments, and TRBV5-6, TRBV5-1 and TRBV20-1 were among these.

Their target antigens are unknown. Every TCR beta cDNA library bore unique molecular identifiers. TCRdb reanalysed the PCR reads using MiXCR and keeps one entry per CDR3 protein. The profile covers 650,000 to 850,000 distinct CDR3 sequences, with around 46% appearing a single time and over 4.5% taken by the ten largest. Specimen: blood. These receptors came from a girl aged 5 to 17 with multiple sclerosis.

The V call is TRBV12-3 or TRBV12-4, the J call TRBJ1-5; no definite D call. Trimming cost V 3 bases and J 2 bases, with 5 bases left between them. The length of the CDR3 is 13 residues. The CDR3 loop is CASSFNGNQPQHF. The CDR3 DNA follows: TGTGCCAGCAGTTTTAACGGCAATCAGCCCCAGCATTTT.

The chain has TRBV27 and TRBJ1-1; D is ambiguous. Trimming took off 5 bases at V and 6 bases at J, with 10 bases between the two ends. Germline V gene data show CDR1 as MNHEY and CDR2 as SMNVEV (reference sequence). The CDR3 is made up of 12 amino acids. The CDR3: CASSPGPPEAFF. CDR3 in DNA: TGTGCCAGCAGTCCTGGGCCACCTGAAGCTTTCTTT.

This clonotype was seen many times. At one end, the junction sequence differs from germline, possibly due to a read error. This chain uses TRBV12-3 or TRBV12-4 with TRBJ2-3; D may correspond to TRBD1 or TRBD2 (5 bases each). The CDR3 length is 13 residues. CDR3 coding DNA: TGCGCCAGCAGCTGGGGGAGCACAGATACGCAGTATTTT. It specifies CASSWGSTDTQYF.

The rearrangement joins TRBV29-1 to TRBJ2-5; 9 bases fit TRBD2. This CDR3 contains 14 residues. J lost 11 bases, V lost 5 bases, and 15 bases had no gene match. CDR1 SQVTM and CDR2 ANQGSEA come from the germline V gene. The CDR3 bases are TGCAGCGTTTCAATAGCGGGAGAAGGCTTAGGGCAGTACTTC. Its translation is CSVSIAGEGLGQYF. Together with reference TRBV29-1 and TRBJ2-5, the CDR3 gives the full variable domain: SAVISQKPSRDICQRGTSLTIQCQVDSQVTMMFWYRQQPGQSLTLIATANQGSEATYESGFVIDKFPISRPNLTFSTLTVSNMSPEDSSIYLCSVSIAGEGLGQYFGPGTRLLVL.

The chain carries TRBV2 and TRBJ2-1; 7 bases match TRBD1. V lost 6 bases and J lost 4; bases outside the gene matches: 27. Germline V gene lookup returns CDR1 SNHLY and CDR2 FYNNEI. The CDR3 has 21 amino acids. CDR3 in DNA: TGTGCCAGCAGACTAGATCGGTACGGGACAGCCGGGACCACGCGTTACAATGAGCAGTTCTTC. Translating it yields CASRLDRYGTAGTTRYNEQFF.

This clonotype was observed a few times. The CDR3 sequence is CASTPGTSAEQYF. The CDR3 DNA follows: TGTGCCAGCACTCCCGGGACTAGCGCCGAGCAGTACTTC. The genes are TRBV27 and TRBJ2-7; the match to TRBD2 covers 10 bases. Germline V lookup: CDR1 MNHEY, CDR2 SMNVEV (reference sequence). The trim removed 7 bases at V and 6 bases at J, leaving 6 bases unmatched. The CDR3 spans 13 residues.

This clonotype was seen a handful of times. J is TRBJ2-3 and V is TRBV5-1; 7 bases line up with TRBD1. The V gene's germline CDR1 is SGHRS and CDR2 YFSETQ. Losses at the gene ends were 4 bases for V and 9 bases for J; bases not matched to a gene: 11. The CDR3 consists of 14 residues. The CDR3 nucleotides are TGCGCCAGCAGCCCCAGCCGACAGGGAGAGACGCAGTATTTT. Its translation: CASSPSRQGETQYF. Drawing the rest from reference TRBV5-1 and TRBJ2-3, the complete variable domain is KAGVTQTPRYLIKTRGQQVTLSCSPISGHRSVSWYQQTPGQGLQFLFEYFSETQRNKGNFPGRFSGRQFSNSRSEMNVSTLELGDSALYLCASSPSRQGETQYFGPGTRLTVL.

The chain uses TRBV4-3 and TRBJ2-3; D unclear. CDR3 length: 15 amino acids. Germline V lookup: CDR1 LGHNA, CDR2 YSLEER. V was cut by 1 base and J by 6 bases, with 14 bases left in between. The CDR3 region has the DNA TGCGCCAGCAGCCAAGGCTTCGAATCCTGGGATACGCAGTATTTT. It specifies CASSQGFESWDTQYF.

The chain employs TRBV29-1 and TRBJ1-2, with TRBD1 as a possible D gene (6 bases). The V and J ends lost 0 bases and 6 bases respectively, with 14 bases between them. The CDR3 loop spans 14 amino acids. Germline assignment: CDR1 SQVTM and CDR2 ANQGSEA. The DNA for the CDR3 is TGCAGCGTTGAAGATCCGGGGACACCCGATGGCTACACCTTC. Translated: CSVEDPGTPDGYTF.

This clonotype was counted a few times. CDR3 nucleotide sequence: TGTGCCACGACGATGGGCCAATACAATGAGCAGTTCTTC. Protein: CATTMGQYNEQFF. This chain uses TRBV2 with TRBJ2-1; no reliable D call. Trimming cost V 10 bases and J 4 bases, with 14 bases left between them. The CDR3 extends over 13 amino acids. CDR1 SNHLY and CDR2 FYNNEI come from the germline V gene.

V usage is TRBV29-1 and J usage is TRBJ2-7; TRBD2 agrees at 8 bases. Per germline, CDR1 SQVTM and CDR2 ANQGSEA. V lost 4 bases to trimming and J lost 3 bases; unmatched junction nucleotides: 11. The CDR3 is 15 residues long. The CDR3: CSVATAGVRIYEQYF. The CDR3 DNA follows: TGCAGCGTTGCTACAGCGGGAGTAAGAATCTACGAGCAGTACTTC.

The rearrangement uses TRBV7-2 and TRBJ2-7; TRBD2 agrees at 13 bases. Germline loops: CDR1 SGHTA, CDR2 FQGNSA. The CDR3 spans 19 residues. Unmatched junction bases numbered 13, after V lost 2 bases and J lost 3 bases. The CDR3 DNA reads as TGTGCCAGCAGCTTACTGATTCGGACTAGCGGGAGTATTGGCTACGAGCAGTACTTC. Translating it yields CASSLLIRTSGSIGYEQYF.

This clonotype was detected a few times. The chain recombines TRBV24-1 with TRBJ2-1; 10 nucleotides agree with TRBD2. With V trimmed by 9 bases and J by 2 bases, 3 bases remained unmatched. This CDR3 comprises 14 residues. The germline gives CDR1 KGHDR, CDR2 SFDVKD. The CDR3 nucleotides read TGTGCCACCGAACTAGCGGGACCCTACAATGAGCAGTTCTTC. Translated: CATELAGPYNEQFF.

The rearrangement uses TRBV7-8 and TRBJ2-7; D gene unclear. V gave up 9 bases and J gave up 1 base, with 13 bases separating them. The CDR3 is 13 amino acids. Per the germline V gene, CDR1 is SGHVS and CDR2 is FQNEAQ. The CDR3 coding sequence is TGTGCCAGTAGCCGGGCGGCTTCCTACGAGCAGTACTTC. Encoded protein: CASSRAASYEQYF.

V gene TRBV7-9 combines with J gene TRBJ2-7; 9 bases fit TRBD1. J lost 3 bases, V lost 5 bases, and 8 bases had no gene match. CDR3 length: 15 residues. Germline CDR1 and CDR2: SEHNR and FQNEAQ (reference sequence). This CDR3 is CASSSTGQGSYEQYF. Written as DNA, the CDR3 is TGTGCCAGCAGCAGCACCGGACAGGGGAGCTACGAGCAGTACTTC.